The rows below give T cell receptor beta chains drawn from one sample of a study of identical twins. TCRdb ran MiXCR on the 5' RACE reads and lists one entry per CDR3 protein. Among 1,800,000 or so distinct CDR3 sequences listed, around a third were seen once. The sample consisted of cord blood. These receptors came from a newborn girl in good health. Both conserved end residues are part of each CDR3. The order of the fields is J gene, D gene, clone size, V gene, CDR3 DNA, CDR3 protein. A D gene is named only where the DNA matches it firmly. The listing skips clone size in some rows; elsewhere it reads once, few, many or a size class.

j_gene: TRBJ2-6; d_gene: NA; abundance: many; v_gene: TRBV29-1; CDR3nt: TGCAGCGTTGACAACTCTGGGGCCAACGTCCTGACTTTC; CDR3aa: CSVDNSGANVLTF
j_gene: TRBJ2-5; d_gene: NA; abundance: NA; v_gene: TRBV7-9; CDR3nt: TGTGCCAGCAGCATACACACCAGGGGAGAGACCCAGTACTTC; CDR3aa: CASSIHTRGETQYF
j_gene: TRBJ2-1; d_gene: NA; abundance: few; v_gene: TRBV20-1; CDR3nt: TGCAGTGCTAGAGATCGAGTAGGAGAGCAGTTCTTC; CDR3aa: CSARDRVGEQFF
j_gene: TRBJ1-5; d_gene: NA; abundance: few; v_gene: TRBV3-1; CDR3nt: TGTGCCAGCAGCCAGGGTTGGGGAAAACAGCCCCAGCATTTT; CDR3aa: CASSQGWGKQPQHF
j_gene: TRBJ1-2; d_gene: NA; abundance: few; v_gene: TRBV20-1; CDR3nt: TGCAGTGCTAGAGCGAGATCATGGGGCTACACCTTC; CDR3aa: CSARARSWGYTF
j_gene: TRBJ1-4; d_gene: NA; abundance: NA; v_gene: TRBV7-2; CDR3nt: TGTGCCAGCTCAGATCAGGGGTCCCATAATGAAAAACTGTTTTTT; CDR3aa: CASSDQGSHNEKLFF
j_gene: TRBJ2-5; d_gene: TRBD2; abundance: NA; v_gene: TRBV20-1; CDR3nt: TGCAGTGCTAGCTATAGCGGGAGATATCGGACCCAGTACTTC; CDR3aa: CSASYSGRYRTQYF
j_gene: TRBJ2-7; d_gene: NA; abundance: NA; v_gene: TRBV28; CDR3nt: TGTGCCAGCAGCGGTGGACAGCCCGTATACTACGAGCAGTACTTC; CDR3aa: CASSGGQPVYYEQYF
j_gene: TRBJ1-1; d_gene: NA; abundance: once; v_gene: TRBV18; CDR3nt: TGTGCCAGCTCACCACCGGGCAGGGGCCTTTTCATGAACACTGAAGCTTTCTTT; CDR3aa: CASSPPGRGLFMNTEAFF
j_gene: TRBJ2-1; d_gene: TRBD2; abundance: NA; v_gene: TRBV12-3/TRBV12-4; CDR3nt: TGTGCCAGCAGCTATCTAGCGGGAGCCTACAATGAGCAGTTCTTC; CDR3aa: CASSYLAGAYNEQFF
j_gene: TRBJ2-3; d_gene: NA; abundance: NA; v_gene: TRBV20-1; CDR3nt: TGCAGTGCTAGAGGAGCTGGGATCTCTAGCACAGATACGCAGTATTTT; CDR3aa: CSARGAGISSTDTQYF